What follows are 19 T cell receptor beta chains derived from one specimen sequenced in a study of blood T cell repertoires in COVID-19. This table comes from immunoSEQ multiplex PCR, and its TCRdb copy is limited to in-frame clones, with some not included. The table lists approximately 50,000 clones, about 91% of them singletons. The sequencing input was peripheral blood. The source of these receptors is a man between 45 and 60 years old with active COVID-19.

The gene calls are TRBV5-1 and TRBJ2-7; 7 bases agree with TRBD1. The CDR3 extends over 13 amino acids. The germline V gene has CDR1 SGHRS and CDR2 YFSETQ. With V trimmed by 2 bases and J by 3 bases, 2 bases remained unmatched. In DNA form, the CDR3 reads TGCGCCAGCAGCTTTGCAGGGGGCTACGAGCAGTACTTC. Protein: CASSFAGGYEQYF. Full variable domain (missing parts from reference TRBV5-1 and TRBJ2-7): KAGVTQTPRYLIKTRGQQVTLSCSPISGHRSVSWYQQTPGQGLQFLFEYFSETQRNKGNFPGRFSGRQFSNSRSEMNVSTLELGDSALYLCASSFAGGYEQYFGPGTRLTVT.

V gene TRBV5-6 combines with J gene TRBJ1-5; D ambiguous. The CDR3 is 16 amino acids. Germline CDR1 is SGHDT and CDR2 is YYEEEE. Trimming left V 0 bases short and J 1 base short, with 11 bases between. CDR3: CASSLGLTGSNQPQHF. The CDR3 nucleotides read TGTGCCAGCAGCTTGGGGCTTACCGGGAGCAATCAGCCCCAGCATTTT.

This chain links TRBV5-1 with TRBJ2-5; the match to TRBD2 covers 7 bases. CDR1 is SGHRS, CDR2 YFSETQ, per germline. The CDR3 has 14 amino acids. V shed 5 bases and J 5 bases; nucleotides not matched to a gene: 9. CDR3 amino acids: CASRPAGARETQYF. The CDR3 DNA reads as TGCGCCAGCAGACCCGCGGGAGCCCGGGAGACCCAGTACTTC.

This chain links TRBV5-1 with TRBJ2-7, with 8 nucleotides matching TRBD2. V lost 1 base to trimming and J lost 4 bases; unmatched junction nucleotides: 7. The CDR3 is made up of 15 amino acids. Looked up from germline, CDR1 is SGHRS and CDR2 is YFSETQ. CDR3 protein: CASSLRAGAPYEQYF. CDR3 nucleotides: TGCGCCAGCAGCTTGAGAGCGGGAGCCCCATACGAGCAGTACTTC.

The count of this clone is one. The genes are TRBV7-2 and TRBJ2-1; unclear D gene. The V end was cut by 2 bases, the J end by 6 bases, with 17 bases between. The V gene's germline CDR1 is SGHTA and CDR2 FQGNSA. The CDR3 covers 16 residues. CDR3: CASSLFAAQSGNEQFF. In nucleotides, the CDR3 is TGTGCCAGCAGCTTATTCGCGGCCCAGTCTGGCAATGAGCAGTTCTTC.

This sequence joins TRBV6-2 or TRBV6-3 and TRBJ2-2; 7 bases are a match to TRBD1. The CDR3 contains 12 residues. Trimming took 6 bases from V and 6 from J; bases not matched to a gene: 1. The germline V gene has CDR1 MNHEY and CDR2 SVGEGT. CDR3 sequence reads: CASSQGAGELFF. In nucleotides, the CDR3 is TGTGCCAGCAGCCAGGGGGCCGGGGAGCTGTTTTTT.

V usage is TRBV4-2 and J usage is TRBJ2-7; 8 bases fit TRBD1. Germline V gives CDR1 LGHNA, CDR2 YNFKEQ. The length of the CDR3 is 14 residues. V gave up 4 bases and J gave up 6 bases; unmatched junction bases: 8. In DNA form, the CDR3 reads TGTGCCAGCAGCCCGTCCAGGGGGCCCCTCGAGCAGTACTTC. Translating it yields CASSPSRGPLEQYF.

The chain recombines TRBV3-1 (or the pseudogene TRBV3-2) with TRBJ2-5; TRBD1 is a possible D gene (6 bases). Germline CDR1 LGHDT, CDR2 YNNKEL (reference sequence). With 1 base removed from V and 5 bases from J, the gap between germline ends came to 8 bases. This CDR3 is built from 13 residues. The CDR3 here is CASSQGRGETQYF. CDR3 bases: TGTGCCAGCAGCCAAGGCAGGGGTGAGACCCAGTACTTC.

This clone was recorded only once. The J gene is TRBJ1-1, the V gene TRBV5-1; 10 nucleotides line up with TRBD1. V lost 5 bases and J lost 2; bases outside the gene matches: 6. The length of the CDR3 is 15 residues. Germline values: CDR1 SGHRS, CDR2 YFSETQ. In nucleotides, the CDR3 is TGCGCCAGCAGAGAATCGACAGGGGGCAACACTGAAGCTTTCTTT. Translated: CASRESTGGNTEAFF.

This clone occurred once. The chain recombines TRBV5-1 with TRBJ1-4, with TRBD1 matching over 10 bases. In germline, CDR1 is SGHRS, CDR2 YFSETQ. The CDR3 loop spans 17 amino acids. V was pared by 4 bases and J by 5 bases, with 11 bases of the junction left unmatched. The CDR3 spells CASSPGQGKVLNEKLFF. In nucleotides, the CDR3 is TGCGCCAGCAGCCCGGGACAGGGGAAGGTCCTAAATGAAAAACTGTTTTTT. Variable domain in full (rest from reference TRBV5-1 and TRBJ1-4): KAGVTQTPRYLIKTRGQQVTLSCSPISGHRSVSWYQQTPGQGLQFLFEYFSETQRNKGNFPGRFSGRQFSNSRSEMNVSTLELGDSALYLCASSPGQGKVLNEKLFFGSGTQLSVL.

CDR3 residues: CASAGTDDYEQYF. The CDR3 nucleotides are TGTGCCAGCGCCGGGACAGATGATTACGAGCAGTACTTC. The chain uses TRBV6-5 and TRBJ2-7; 7 bases are shared with TRBD1. V gave up 8 bases and J gave up 4 bases; unmatched junction bases: 8. In germline, CDR1 is MNHEY, CDR2 SVGAGI. The CDR3 contains 13 residues.

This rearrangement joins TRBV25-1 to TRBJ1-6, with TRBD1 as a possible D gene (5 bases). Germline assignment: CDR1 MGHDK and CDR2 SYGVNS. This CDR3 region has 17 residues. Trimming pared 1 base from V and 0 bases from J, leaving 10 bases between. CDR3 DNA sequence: TGTGCCAGCAGTGAATGGGGGGTCAGCTCCTATAATTCACCCCTCCACTTT. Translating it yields CASSEWGVSSYNSPLHF.

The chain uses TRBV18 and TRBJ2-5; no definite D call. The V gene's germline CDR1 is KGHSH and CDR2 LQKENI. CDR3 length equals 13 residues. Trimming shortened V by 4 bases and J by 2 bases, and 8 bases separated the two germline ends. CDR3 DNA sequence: TGTGCCAGCTCACGAGGCAGACAAGAGACCCAGTACTTC. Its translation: CASSRGRQETQYF.

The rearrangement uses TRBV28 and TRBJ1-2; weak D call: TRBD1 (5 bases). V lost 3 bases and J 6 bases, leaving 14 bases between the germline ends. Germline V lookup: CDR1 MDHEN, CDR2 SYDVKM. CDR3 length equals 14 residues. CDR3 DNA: TGTGCCAGCAGTTTGTCTTCGGGGGGTAATGGCTACACCTTC. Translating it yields CASSLSSGGNGYTF.

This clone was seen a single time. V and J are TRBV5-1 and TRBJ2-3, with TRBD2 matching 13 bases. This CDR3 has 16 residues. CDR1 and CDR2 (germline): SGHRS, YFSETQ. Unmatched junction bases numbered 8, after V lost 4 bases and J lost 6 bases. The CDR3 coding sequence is TGCGCCAGCAGCCTAGCCAGGACTAGCGGGGGTGATACGCAGTATTTT. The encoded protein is CASSLARTSGGDTQYF.

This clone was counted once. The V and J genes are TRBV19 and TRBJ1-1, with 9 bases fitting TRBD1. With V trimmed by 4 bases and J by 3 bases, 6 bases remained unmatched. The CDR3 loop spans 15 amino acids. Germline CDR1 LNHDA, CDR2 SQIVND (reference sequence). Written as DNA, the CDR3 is TGTGCCAGTAGTAGACAGGACAGGGGATACACTGAAGCTTTCTTT. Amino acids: CASSRQDRGYTEAFF.

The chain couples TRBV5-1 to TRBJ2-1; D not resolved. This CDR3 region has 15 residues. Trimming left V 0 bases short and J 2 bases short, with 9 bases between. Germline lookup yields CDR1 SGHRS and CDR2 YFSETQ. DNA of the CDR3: TGCGCCAGCAGCTTGGTCGTAGAAACCTACAATGAGCAGTTCTTC. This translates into CASSLVVETYNEQFF.

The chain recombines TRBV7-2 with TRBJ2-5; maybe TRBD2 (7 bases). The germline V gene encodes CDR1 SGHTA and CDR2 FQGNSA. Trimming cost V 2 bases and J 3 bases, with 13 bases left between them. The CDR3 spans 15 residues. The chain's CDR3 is CASSLRGGGEETQYF. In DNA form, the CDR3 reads TGTGCCAGCAGCTTAAGGGGAGGGGGGGAAGAGACCCAGTACTTC.

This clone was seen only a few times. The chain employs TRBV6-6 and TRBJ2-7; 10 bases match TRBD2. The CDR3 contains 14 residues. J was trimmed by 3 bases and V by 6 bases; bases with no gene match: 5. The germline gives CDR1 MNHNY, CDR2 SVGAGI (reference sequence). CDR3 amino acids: CASRFLAGVYEQYF. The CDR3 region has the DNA TGTGCCAGCAGGTTCCTAGCGGGAGTCTACGAGCAGTACTTC.